Listed below are T cell receptor beta chains from one sample, sequenced in a study of cytomegalovirus exposure and HLA in healthy donors. Libraries were prepared by immunoSEQ multiplex PCR; TCRdb keeps only in-frame clonotypes and omits some of them. The sample comprises approximately 150,000 clones, around 68% of which are singletons, and approximately 2.8% rests with the top ten. The specimen was PBMCs. The origin of the receptors is a woman between 35 and 50 years old in good health and CMV-seropositive. Both conserved end residues are part of each CDR3. The D gene is left open where the match is weak. The size entry is marked missing in some rows and otherwise reads once, few, many or a size class.

V	J	size	D	DNA	CDR3
TRBV19	TRBJ1-4	few	-	TGTGCCAGTAGCGCAGGGACTGCTAATGAAAAACTGTTTTTT	CASSAGTANEKLFF
TRBV9	TRBJ1-1	once	-	TGTGCCAGCAGCTCCAACGTCGGCAGGGAGGACACTGAAGCTTTCTTT	CASSSNVGREDTEAFF
TRBV12-1	TRBJ2-7	-	-	TGTGCCAGCAGCTTTGTTCTAGCGGGGACCTCCTACGAGCAGTACTTC	CASSFVLAGTSYEQYF
TRBV9	TRBJ2-3	-	-	TGTGCCAGCAGCCCTGAAGGGGCTCCCACAGATACGCAGTATTTT	CASSPEGAPTDTQYF
TRBV4-3	TRBJ2-1	-	TRBD1	TGCGCCAGCAGCCCTCAGGGGACAGGGAACTACAATGAGCAGTTCTTC	CASSPQGTGNYNEQFF
TRBV19	TRBJ2-1	-	-	TGTGCCAGTAGTGGCAGGGTTTACAATGAGCAGTTCTTC	CASSGRVYNEQFF
TRBV14	TRBJ1-2	-	-	TGTGCCAGCAGCCAGGAGAACTATGGCTACCCCTTC	CASSQENYGYPF
TRBV11-2	TRBJ2-5	-	TRBD2	TGTGCCAGCAGCCCGGGACTAGCGTTCCAAGAGACCCAGTACTTC	CASSPGLAFQETQYF
TRBV5-1	TRBJ1-1	-	-	TGCGCCAGCAGCTTACACCAAGAAGCTTTCTTT	CASSLHQEAFF
TRBV9	TRBJ2-3	-	-	TGTGCCAGCAGCGTAGGTCTAGCGCCGGGAGATACGCAGTATTTT	CASSVGLAPGDTQYF
TRBV2	TRBJ2-5	once	TRBD2	TGTGCCAGCCAAGGCCTAGCGGGATTTCCAGAAGGGACCCAGTACTTC	CASQGLAGFPEGTQYF
TRBV5-1	TRBJ2-6	-	TRBD2	TGCGCCAGCACGGGAGGAGGGCAACGTGGGGCCAACGTCCTGACTTTC	CASTGGGQRGANVLTF
TRBV5-1	TRBJ2-7	-	TRBD1	TGCGCCAGCAGCCCAGCCGGGACAGGGTTATCCAACGAGCAGTACTTC	CASSPAGTGLSNEQYF
TRBV6-5	TRBJ1-1	-	-	TGTGCCAGCAGCAATCTGGGAGGGGACACTGAAGCTTTCTTT	CASSNLGGDTEAFF
TRBV7-2	TRBJ2-3	-	-	TGTGCCAGCAGCTCAATGGCGGGGCAAAGGGATACGCAGTATTTT	CASSSMAGQRDTQYF
TRBV5-6	TRBJ2-1	-	TRBD2	TGTGCCAGCAGCTTAAGACTAGCGGGGGGGTTGGATGAGCAGTTCTTC	CASSLRLAGGLDEQFF
TRBV9	TRBJ2-7	-	-	TGTGCCAGCAGCGTAGGAGTGGGCTCCGAGCAGTACTTC	CASSVGVGSEQYF
TRBV18	TRBJ1-6	-	-	TGTGCCAGCTCATTGATTTTAGCAGGGGCCAATTCACCCCTCCACTTT	CASSLILAGANSPLHF
TRBV5-1	TRBJ2-7	-	TRBD2	TGCGCCAGCAGCTGGACTAGCGGGGGACTCTCCTACGAGCAGTACTTC	CASSWTSGGLSYEQYF
TRBV6-5	TRBJ2-7	-	-	TGTGCCAGCAGTCTCGCCTCAGGTCTGGGCGAGCAGTACTTC	CASSLASGLGEQYF
TRBV4-3	TRBJ1-4	-	TRBD1	TGCGCCAGCAGCCAATTAGAGACAGGGGTTTACGAAAAACTGTTTTTT	CASSQLETGVYEKLFF
TRBV20-1	TRBJ2-3	few	-	TGCAGTGCTAGATTTCGAGATACGCAGTATTTT	CSARFRDTQYF
TRBV18	TRBJ2-7	-	-	TGTGCCAGCTCAGGTCGCAGGTTCTACGAGCAGTACTTC	CASSGRRFYEQYF
TRBV10-3	TRBJ1-1	-	TRBD1	TGTGCCAGTACACCGGACAGGAAGAACACTGAAGCTTTCTTT	CASTPDRKNTEAFF
TRBV28	TRBJ1-5	-	TRBD1	TGTGCCAGCAGTTCACCAGGGACAGGTTACAATCAGCCCCAGCATTTT	CASSSPGTGYNQPQHF
TRBV9	TRBJ1-4	few	TRBD1	TGTGCCAGCAGCGGACAGGGCTCGCCTAATGAAAAACTGTTTTTT	CASSGQGSPNEKLFF
TRBV4-3	TRBJ1-2	few	-	TGCGCCAGCAGCCGAGACAGTCAAAGCGGCTATGGCTACACCTTC	CASSRDSQSGYGYTF
TRBV7-2	TRBJ1-6	few	-	TGTGCCAGCAGCCTAGGATCCGGGACTCCCCTTCCCCTCCACTTT	CASSLGSGTPLPLHF
TRBV7-9	TRBJ1-5	-	TRBD1	TGTGCCAGCAGCTTCGGGACAGGGGGCAATCAGCCCCAGCATTTT	CASSFGTGGNQPQHF
TRBV28	TRBJ1-1	-	-	TGTGCCAGCAGTCACGAGGACAGTGAAGCTTTCTTT	CASSHEDSEAFF
TRBV5-6	TRBJ2-7	-	TRBD1	TGTGCCAGCAGCTTGGTGGACAGGGTCCACGAGCAGTACTTC	CASSLVDRVHEQYF
TRBV7-2	TRBJ2-7	-	-	TGTGCCAGCAGCTTAGACGGGAGCCTTGACGAGCAGTACTTC	CASSLDGSLDEQYF
TRBV5-4	TRBJ2-5	-	TRBD1	TGTGCCAGCAGCACGGCAGGGGGCCACCAAGAGACCCAGTACTTC	CASSTAGGHQETQYF
TRBV2	TRBJ2-1	-	TRBD1	TGTGCCAGCATCAGGGGGCAGTACAATGAGCAGTTCTTC	CASIRGQYNEQFF
TRBV2	TRBJ2-1	-	-	TGTGCCAGCCGCAGGGTTGTTCATGAGCAGTTCTTC	CASRRVVHEQFF
TRBV6-6	TRBJ1-1	few	-	TGTGCCAGCAGTTACCAGGGGACGAACGCTGAAGCTTTCTTT	CASSYQGTNAEAFF
TRBV6-5	TRBJ1-3	-	-	TGTGCCAGCAGTCCCCCAGGGGATGCTGGAAACACCATATATTTT	CASSPPGDAGNTIYF
TRBV7-2	TRBJ1-2	-	-	TGTGCCAGCAGTACAACAGGGATCCAAGGGGGCTACACCTTC	CASSTTGIQGGYTF
TRBV7-2	TRBJ2-2	-	TRBD2	TGTGCCAGCAGCTCCACTAGCGGGGGGGCCAGGGAGCTGTTTTTT	CASSSTSGGARELFF
TRBV6-1	TRBJ2-1	-	TRBD2	TGTGCCAGCAGTGATGCGGGGGGGCCGGGGGAGCAGTTCTTC	CASSDAGGPGEQFF
TRBV19	TRBJ1-3	-	TRBD1	TGTGCCAGTAGTATCGGAAGGACAGGGGATGGAAACACCATATATTTT	CASSIGRTGDGNTIYF
TRBV5-1	TRBJ2-3	-	TRBD2	TGCGCCAGCAGCTACCAGGTGACTAGCGGGAGGTTGGCAGATACGCAGTATTTT	CASSYQVTSGRLADTQYF